Listed here is a single TCR beta chain. With V trimmed by 7 bases and J by 7 bases, 11 bases remained unmatched. This CDR3 contains 15 residues. This sample stems from a study of blood T cells in healthy people across ages. The second PCR ran about 6 to 12 cycles with a sample-barcoded 5' primer and J-beta primers. CDR3-containing paired-end reads numbering at least 3 million came from each sample. TCRdb re-called the 5' RACE reads through MiXCR, storing one row per CDR3 protein. The sample contains 2 million or so distinct CDR3 sequences, about 50% of which appear only once. The chain uses TRBV12-3 or TRBV12-4 and TRBJ2-1; 9 bases are a match to TRBD2. The origin of this receptor is a woman aged 40 to 50 in good health. The source material was blood. DNA of the CDR3: TGTGCCAGCAAGGGGCGCGGGGGGGCCGGAAATGAGCAGTTCTTC. Its protein is CASKGRGGAGNEQFF.